This entry lists 20 T cell receptor beta chains sequenced from one sample in a study of T-cell memory formation after mild COVID-19. One entry per CDR3 protein results from TCRdb running MiXCR on the 5' RACE reads. The data contain 150,000 to 200,000 distinct CDR3 sequences, 30% to 35% of them singletons. The sample consisted of PBMCs or a T cell subset sorted from them (not recorded which). These receptors came from an adult woman who had mild COVID-19 (a few samples of this study predate the infection). Cell type and time point are not known.

This chain links TRBV5-1 with TRBJ2-5, with TRBD1 matching 7 bases. V gave up 0 bases and J gave up 0 bases; unmatched junction bases: 5. This CDR3 has 16 amino acids. The germline V gene has CDR1 SGHRS and CDR2 YFSETQ. The CDR3 region is CASSLGDRPYQETQYF. The CDR3 nucleotides read TGCGCCAGCAGCTTGGGGGACAGACCGTACCAAGAGACCCAGTACTTC.

V is TRBV10-3 and J is TRBJ2-5; D is uncertain. The CDR3 consists of 15 residues. Trimming shortened V by 3 bases and J by 3 bases, and 14 bases separated the two germline ends. Germline lookup yields CDR1 ENHRY and CDR2 SYGVKD. CDR3 in DNA: TGTGCCATCAGTGACTTCTCCGGGTTCGAAGAGACCCAGTACTTC. This translates into CAISDFSGFEETQYF.

This clonotype was seen a handful of times. The chain uses TRBV7-3 and TRBJ2-1; no clear D gene. Looked up from germline, CDR1 is SGHTA and CDR2 is FQGTGA. The CDR3 length is 15 residues. Trimming cost V 2 bases and J 8 bases, with 16 bases left between them. CDR3 coding DNA: TGTGCCAGCAGCTTAGCCAGGTACCCTTTCGATGAGCAGTTCTTC. This sequence encodes CASSLARYPFDEQFF.

This clonotype has more than one count but fewer than ten. The rearrangement uses TRBV7-2 and TRBJ2-3; D gene ambiguous. The ends were cut back, 5 bases at V and 1 base at J, with 10 bases in the middle. The CDR3 covers 14 residues. Germline V gene lookup returns CDR1 SGHTA and CDR2 FQGNSA. CDR3 region: CASSDFQGTDTQYF. The CDR3 nucleotides read TGTGCCAGCAGCGATTTTCAGGGCACAGATACGCAGTATTTT.

This clonotype has more than one count but fewer than ten. The rearrangement links TRBV6-5 to TRBJ2-2; the D gene is possibly TRBD1 (6 bases). This CDR3 comprises 15 residues. Trimming shortened V by 6 bases and J by 1 base, and 12 bases separated the two germline ends. CDR1 and CDR2 (germline): MNHEY, SVGAGI. CDR3 nucleotide sequence: TGTGCCAGCAGACACACGACAGGGAACACCGGGGAGCTGTTTTTT. It encodes CASRHTTGNTGELFF.

This chain joins TRBV9 and TRBJ2-7; D might be TRBD2 (6 bases). The CDR3 runs 14 residues. The V end was cut by 0 bases, the J end by 5 bases, with 12 bases between. Germline CDR1 is SGDLS and CDR2 is YYNGEE. The CDR3, as DNA: TGTGCCAGCAGCGTAGACCTAGCGCAAGACGAGCAGTACTTC. This codes for CASSVDLAQDEQYF.

The chain is built from TRBV12-3 or TRBV12-4 and TRBJ2-3, with 13 nucleotides matching TRBD2. This CDR3 has 15 amino acids. The V gene end was trimmed by 10 bases and the J gene end by 1 base; junction bases not matched to a gene: 5. This CDR3 is CATQGLAGGTDTQYF. The CDR3 DNA follows: TGTGCCACCCAAGGACTAGCGGGGGGCACAGATACGCAGTATTTT.

The chain joins TRBV25-1 to TRBJ2-7; 13 bases are shared with TRBD2. Germline CDR1 is MGHDK and CDR2 is SYGVNS. The J segment lost 5 bases and the V segment lost 1 base, leaving 5 bases of the junction unmatched. There are 16 residues in the CDR3. The CDR3 here is CASSESGLAGSHEQYF. CDR3 DNA sequence: TGTGCCAGCAGTGAATCGGGACTAGCGGGATCCCACGAGCAGTACTTC.

This clonotype was counted between two and nine times. The chain links TRBV5-1 to TRBJ1-2; 7 bases map to TRBD1. Germline V gene lookup returns CDR1 SGHRS and CDR2 YFSETQ. V dropped 0 bases and J dropped 8; count of bases not matched to a gene: 13. This CDR3 region has 16 residues. The CDR3 sequence is CASSLGHRDSSYGYTF. In DNA form, the CDR3 reads TGCGCCAGCAGCTTGGGCCACCGGGACAGTTCTTACGGCTACACCTTC.

This chain connects TRBV24-1 to TRBJ2-1; 11 nucleotides match TRBD2. Germline V CDR1 and CDR2: KGHDR, SFDVKD. The CDR3 is made up of 16 amino acids. Unmatched junction bases numbered 7, after V lost 4 bases and J lost 6 bases. The CDR3 protein is CATSDLRLAGPNEQFF. The CDR3, as DNA: TGTGCCACCAGTGACCTCAGACTAGCGGGACCCAATGAGCAGTTCTTC.

The chain joins TRBV3-1 to TRBJ1-6; no definite D call. The CDR3 covers 14 residues. V was cut by 1 base and J by 10 bases, with 11 bases left in between. Germline V gene lookup returns CDR1 LGHDT and CDR2 YNNKEL (reference sequence). The CDR3 spells CASSQATAGSPLHF. CDR3 in DNA: TGTGCCAGCAGCCAAGCAACGGCGGGCTCACCCCTCCACTTT.

This clonotype was detected only a few times. This chain links TRBV11-1 with TRBJ2-7; no definite D call. Germline values: CDR1 SGHAT, CDR2 FQDESV (reference sequence). This CDR3 is 13 amino acids long. V was pared by 5 bases and J by 3 bases, with 11 bases between. CDR3 sequence reads: CASSRANVYEQYF. CDR3 DNA: TGTGCCAGCAGCCGGGCCAACGTCTACGAGCAGTACTTC.

V gene TRBV20-1 combines with J gene TRBJ2-2; 8 bases are a match to TRBD2. The ends lost 3 bases at V and 4 bases at J; junction bases unmatched: 10. The CDR3 runs to 16 residues. Germline CDR1 reads DFQATT; CDR2 reads SNEGSKA (reference sequence). The CDR3 bases are TGCAGTGCTAGGGTCCAGCGGGGGACCCCCACCGGGGAGCTGTTTTTT. Its protein is CSARVQRGTPTGELFF.

This clonotype was seen a handful of times. V and J are TRBV29-1 and TRBJ1-2; D might be TRBD1 (5 bases). The germline CDR1 and CDR2 sequences are SQVTM and ANQGSEA. The V end lost 1 base, the J end lost 9 bases, and 9 bases lay between the germline ends. The CDR3 loop spans 11 amino acids. The CDR3 coding sequence is TGCAGCGTTGAAGGGCGGGGACGCTACACCTTC. Translation: CSVEGRGRYTF. The complete variable domain, with remaining parts taken from reference TRBV29-1 and TRBJ1-2, reads SAVISQKPSRDICQRGTSLTIQCQVDSQVTMMFWYRQQPGQSLTLIATANQGSEATYESGFVIDKFPISRPNLTFSTLTVSNMSPEDSSIYLCSVEGRGRYTFGSGTRLTVV.

This clonotype was picked up a small number of times. The V and J genes are TRBV29-1 and TRBJ1-1, with no clear D. The CDR3 has 12 residues. Trimming took 3 bases from V and 0 from J, leaving 5 bases between them. Germline CDR1 and CDR2: SQVTM and ANQGSEA. This CDR3 reads CSVDRMNTEAFF. CDR3 nucleotide sequence: TGCAGCGTTGACAGGATGAACACTGAAGCTTTCTTT.

This clonotype was counted between two and nine times. This sequence joins TRBV18 and TRBJ1-2; D not certain. The CDR3 length is 17 residues. Germline CDR1 reads KGHSH; CDR2 reads LQKENI. The V gene lost 5 bases and the J gene lost 2 bases, with 21 bases spanning the gap. The CDR3 sequence: CASSTNLGQRHNYGYTF. The CDR3 DNA reads TGTGCCAGCTCAACAAATTTAGGTCAACGGCACAACTATGGCTACACCTTC.

The V gene is TRBV24-1, the J gene TRBJ2-1; 9 nucleotides align to TRBD2. The V gene end was trimmed by 2 bases and the J gene end by 15 bases; junction bases not matched to a gene: 7. The CDR3 spans 13 residues. Germline V lookup: CDR1 KGHDR, CDR2 SFDVKD. CDR3 residues: CATSDSGGRAPFF. CDR3 DNA: TGTGCCACCAGTGATTCGGGCGGGAGGGCCCCGTTCTTC.

This clonotype was detected only once. The V and J genes are TRBV27 and TRBJ2-5; 7 nucleotides match TRBD2. This CDR3 region has 16 residues. Unmatched junction bases numbered 13, after V lost 4 bases and J lost 5 bases. Germline CDR1 MNHEY, CDR2 SMNVEV (reference sequence). CDR3 sequence reads: CASSSRPGLSPETQYF. CDR3 DNA: TGTGCCAGCAGTTCGAGACCGGGACTAAGTCCGGAGACCCAGTACTTC.

V usage is TRBV7-9 and J usage is TRBJ2-5; TRBD2 matches at 10 bases. Germline-derived CDR1 and CDR2 are SEHNR and FQNEAQ (reference sequence). With V trimmed by 4 bases and J by 5 bases, 4 bases remained unmatched. This CDR3 has 14 residues. The CDR3 loop is CASSSGLALETQYF. The CDR3 DNA is TGTGCCAGCAGCTCGGGACTAGCGTTGGAGACCCAGTACTTC. Looking up the rest from reference TRBV7-9 and TRBJ2-5 gives the full variable domain: DTGVSQNPRHKITKRGQNVTFRCDPISEHNRLYWYRQTLGQGPEFLTYFQNEAQLEKSRLLSDRFSAERPKGSFSTLEIQRTEQGDSAMYLCASSSGLALETQYFGPGTRLLVL.

This rearrangement joins TRBV7-9 to TRBJ1-3; D ambiguous. CDR1 SEHNR and CDR2 FQNEAQ come from the germline V gene (reference sequence). V lost 4 bases and J 0 bases, leaving 13 bases between the germline ends. The CDR3 sequence is 16 residues long. DNA for the CDR3: TGTGCCAGCAGCTCACTATCTACGCTCTCTGGAAACACCATATATTTT. It specifies CASSSLSTLSGNTIYF.